This entry lists 27 T cell receptor beta chains sequenced from one sample in a study of regulatory T cells in long-lasting Graves disease. Time point meaning: newly diagnosed GD, antithyroid drugs for less than 3 months. Scientists built the TCR library using RNA that was extracted from PBMCs. Researchers made TCR beta libraries by using iRepertoire HTBI primers and running Arm-PCR on CDR3 regions. TCRdb itself ran the multiplex PCR reads through MiXCR, one entry per CDR3 protein. The table has almost 450,000 distinct CDR3 sequences, around 17% seen once. These records were also assigned to another study, of T cells in Graves' hyperthyroidism and ophthalmopathy.

Specimen: peripheral blood mononuclear cells (PBMCs), collected at new diagnosis, from a patient treated with antithyroid drugs. The receptors stem from a woman younger than 45 with Graves disease.

This clonotype was counted only a few times. This CDR3 is CASSLGRTNPSSYNSPLHF. The CDR3 DNA reads TGTGCCAGCAGCTTAGGACGGACAAACCCGAGCTCCTATAATTCACCCCTCCACTTT. V gene TRBV7-3 combines with J gene TRBJ1-6, with a weak D call TRBD1 (5 bases). V was cut by 2 bases and J by 0 bases, with 17 bases left in between. The CDR3 loop spans 19 amino acids. CDR1 is SGHTA and CDR2 is FQGTGA in the germline V gene.

J is TRBJ1-2 and V is TRBV4-1; 9 bases line up with TRBD1. This CDR3 spans 15 amino acids. V lost 4 bases and J lost 5; bases outside the gene matches: 8. Germline V gene sequence: CDR1 MGHRA, CDR2 YSYEKL. CDR3 sequence reads: CASSPTGGNQYGYTF. CDR3 nucleotide sequence: TGCGCCAGCAGCCCGACAGGGGGAAACCAGTATGGCTACACCTTC.

This clonotype was found a few times. Germline and junction disagree at one end, which may indicate a read error. This chain uses TRBV28 with TRBJ1-4; 7 nucleotides align to TRBD1. Germline CDR1 and CDR2: MDHEN and SYDVKM. This CDR3 has 19 amino acids. The CDR3 protein is CASRLWNGIKGASKEKLFF. CDR3 nucleotides: TGTGCCAGCAGACTATGGAACGGTATCAAGGGGGCTTCTAAAGAAAAACTGTTTTTT.

This clonotype was observed many times. The chain uses TRBV11-2 and TRBJ2-7; 13 bases are a match to TRBD2. CDR1 is SGHAT and CDR2 is FQNNGV in the germline V gene. The CDR3 loop spans 15 amino acids. The J segment lost 3 bases and the V segment lost 11 bases, leaving 10 bases of the junction unmatched. CDR3 region: CASRSTSGRNYEQYF. The DNA of the CDR3 is TGTGCCTCCCGGTCGACTAGCGGGAGGAACTACGAGCAGTACTTC.

This clonotype was counted between two and nine times. The chain links TRBV20-1 to TRBJ1-5; TRBD1 aligns across 7 bases. With 5 bases clipped from V and 5 bases from J, the junction kept 12 bases outside the gene matches. Germline V gene sequence: CDR1 DFQATT, CDR2 SNEGSKA (reference sequence). This CDR3 spans 15 amino acids. CDR3 residues: CSAPLGQEVDQPQHF. CDR3 in DNA: TGCAGTGCTCCCCTCGGACAGGAGGTTGATCAGCCCCAGCATTTT.

J is TRBJ2-7 and V is TRBV15, with TRBD1 matching 8 bases. Germline CDR1 and CDR2: LNHNV and YYDKDF (reference sequence). This CDR3 region has 15 residues. Germline trimming cut 5 bases from V and 5 bases from J; bases unmatched to any gene: 11. The CDR3 sequence: CATSGGQGTFDEQYF. The CDR3 DNA reads TGTGCCACCAGCGGTGGACAGGGAACTTTTGACGAGCAGTACTTC.

Ten or more counts support this clonotype. The gene calls are TRBV28 and TRBJ1-1; D is uncertain. The V gene lost 3 bases and the J gene lost 0 bases, with 8 bases spanning the gap. Germline V gives CDR1 MDHEN, CDR2 SYDVKM. This CDR3 contains 14 residues. CDR3 nucleotides: TGTGCCAGCAGTTTGAGGGAGTTGAACACTGAAGCTTTCTTT. Protein sequence: CASSLRELNTEAFF.

The V gene is TRBV24-1, the J gene TRBJ1-4; no firm D call. Germline V gives CDR1 KGHDR, CDR2 SFDVKD. With 5 bases removed from V and 8 bases from J, the gap between germline ends came to 14 bases. This CDR3 contains 14 residues. The CDR3 loop is CATSGRVLYEKLFF. CDR3 in DNA: TGTGCCACCAGTGGGAGGGTGTTGTACGAAAAACTGTTTTTT.

The rearrangement links TRBV2 to TRBJ2-7, with no clear D. This CDR3 is built from 15 residues. V gave up 6 bases and J gave up 2 bases, with 17 bases separating them. The V gene's germline CDR1 is SNHLY and CDR2 FYNNEI. Here the CDR3 reads CASSPRRQSPYEQYF. CDR3 nucleotide sequence: TGTGCCAGCAGCCCCCGCAGACAAAGCCCCTACGAGCAGTACTTC.

This clonotype was picked up a small number of times. This chain connects TRBV28 to TRBJ1-3, with D uncertain. V lost 8 bases and J 4 bases, leaving 12 bases between the germline ends. CDR3 length: 13 residues. Germline V gives CDR1 MDHEN, CDR2 SYDVKM. The CDR3 is CASERSLGNTIYF. The CDR3 nucleotides read TGTGCCAGCGAGAGAAGCCTCGGAAACACCATATATTTT.

This clonotype has ten or more counts. The chain couples TRBV27 to TRBJ1-2; possible D gene TRBD1, 6 bases. Trimming took off 6 bases at V and 3 bases at J, with 11 bases between the two ends. The CDR3 is 13 amino acids. Germline-derived CDR1 and CDR2 are MNHEY and SMNVEV (reference sequence). As DNA, the CDR3 is TGTGCCAGCAGCTACAGGGAATACTATGGCTACACCTTC. It translates to CASSYREYYGYTF.

The genes are TRBV20-1 and TRBJ2-1, with D possibly being TRBD1 or TRBD2 (5 bases each). This CDR3 has 14 residues. Germline loops: CDR1 DFQATT, CDR2 SNEGSKA (reference sequence). The CDR3 DNA follows: TGCAATATAATCAAGGGGAGCTCCTACAATGAGCAGTTCTTC. This sequence encodes CNIIKGSSYNEQFF.

This clonotype was observed at least ten times. One end of the junction is discordant with germline, which a read error may explain. The chain has TRBV5-1 and TRBJ2-1, with 8 bases matching TRBD2. Germline CDR1 and CDR2: SGHRS and YFSETQ. The CDR3 runs to 14 residues. In DNA form, the CDR3 reads TGCGCCAGCAGCTTGGCGGCGGGAGGTCTTCAGGGCCCTTTC. Its translation: CASSLAAGGLQGPF.

This clonotype was observed many times. The V gene is TRBV20-1, the J gene TRBJ2-7; 10 bases fit TRBD2. The germline V gene encodes CDR1 DFQATT and CDR2 SNEGSKA (reference sequence). There are 14 residues in the CDR3. The trim removed 7 bases at V and 0 bases at J, leaving 6 bases unmatched. CDR3 coding DNA: TGCAGTGGCACGGGGACTAGCGTCTCCTACGAGCAGTACTTC. It is translated as CSGTGTSVSYEQYF.

A remark on this clonotype: A much larger clone sits a single nucleotide away, making a read error possible. The chain uses TRBV24-1 and TRBJ2-7; 8 bases fit TRBD1. Germline V CDR1 and CDR2: KGHDR, SFDVKD. This CDR3 is built from 16 residues. This chain's CDR3 is CATIDAGTGLEDEQYF. The CDR3 DNA is TGTGCCACCATTGATGCCGGGACAGGCTTGGAGGACGAGCAGTACTTC.

This clonotype was detected many times. This sequence joins TRBV20-1 and TRBJ2-7; 15 nucleotides match TRBD2. CDR1 is DFQATT and CDR2 is SNEGSKA in the germline V gene (reference sequence). This CDR3 is built from 16 residues. The V segment lost 6 bases and the J segment 1 base; nucleotides outside the gene matches: 7. Here the CDR3 DNA reads TGCAGTGCCGGGACTAGCGGGAGGTTAACATCCTACGAGCAGTACTTC. Protein product: CSAGTSGRLTSYEQYF.

This clonotype was recorded at least ten times. The chain uses TRBV7-8 and TRBJ2-1; TRBD1 matches 7 bases. The CDR3 length is 16 residues. J was trimmed by 3 bases and V by 3 bases; bases with no gene match: 8. The germline gives CDR1 SGHVS, CDR2 FQNEAQ. In DNA, the CDR3 is TGTGCCAGCAGCTTTCGACGAGGGGACAGCTACAATGAGCAGTTCTTC. Translation gives CASSFRRGDSYNEQFF.

About this clonotype: This sequence may be a read error, since a much larger clone differs from it by one base. This chain connects TRBV20-1 to TRBJ1-2; 8 nucleotides line up with TRBD1. With 3 bases clipped from V and 6 bases from J, the junction kept 9 bases outside the gene matches. The CDR3 has 14 residues. Germline CDR1 reads DFQATT; CDR2 reads SNEGSKA (reference sequence). DNA for the CDR3: TGCAGTGCTAGGCAGCCAGGGGGCGACCATGGCTACACCTTC. It specifies CSARQPGGDHGYTF.

This clonotype came up many times. The chain couples TRBV12-3 or TRBV12-4 to TRBJ1-5; possible D gene TRBD1, 6 bases. The CDR3 has 12 amino acids. V lost 5 bases and J 5 bases, leaving 7 bases between the germline ends. The CDR3 sequence: CASSPGDQPQHF. The CDR3 DNA reads as TGTGCCAGCAGTCCAGGGGATCAGCCCCAGCATTTT.

Many counts were recorded for this clonotype. This rearrangement joins TRBV6-1 to TRBJ2-7, with a weak D call TRBD2 (5 bases). The V end was cut by 10 bases, the J end by 2 bases, with 18 bases between. CDR1 and CDR2 from the germline V gene are MNHNS and SASEGT. This CDR3 is built from 14 residues. CDR3 sequence: CAIKSLAGPYEQYF. CDR3 nucleotides: TGTGCCATAAAAAGTCTTGCGGGCCCCTACGAGCAGTACTTC.

This clonotype has a count of ten or more. V usage is TRBV28 and J usage is TRBJ2-7; D is unclear. The CDR3 runs 14 residues. V lost 4 bases and J 0 bases, leaving 10 bases between the germline ends. CDR1 and CDR2 from the germline V gene are MDHEN and SYDVKM. As DNA, the CDR3 is TGTGCCAGCAGTTCCGGAGCTGTCTCCTACGAGCAGTACTTC. This translates into CASSSGAVSYEQYF.

This chain uses TRBV5-1 with TRBJ2-7, with 7 bases aligning to TRBD1. This CDR3 has 13 residues. Losses at the gene ends were 2 bases for V and 9 bases for J; bases not matched to a gene: 8. Germline CDR1 is SGHRS and CDR2 is YFSETQ. The CDR3 coding sequence is TGCGCCAGCAGCTTCGGACAGGTTGATGGGCAGTACTTC. Its translation is CASSFGQVDGQYF. Filled out from reference TRBV5-1 and TRBJ2-7, the complete variable domain reads KAGVTQTPRYLIKTRGQQVTLSCSPISGHRSVSWYQQTPGQGLQFLFEYFSETQRNKGNFPGRFSGRQFSNSRSEMNVSTLELGDSALYLCASSFGQVDGQYFGPGTRLTVT.

There are many counts of this clonotype. J is TRBJ2-7 and V is TRBV11-2; D is ambiguous. Germline loops: CDR1 SGHAT, CDR2 FQNNGV. The CDR3 has 12 residues. V lost 2 bases to trimming and J lost 2 bases, with 4 bases between them. CDR3 bases: TGTGCCAGCAGCTTATACACCTACGAGCAGTACTTC. Its protein product is CASSLYTYEQYF.

This clonotype was observed many times. The gene calls are TRBV29-1 and TRBJ2-7, with D unresolved. CDR1 is SQVTM, CDR2 ANQGSEA, per germline. The V gene lost 4 bases and the J gene lost 2 bases, with 9 bases spanning the gap. This CDR3 region has 12 residues. The CDR3 DNA sequence: TGCAGCGTTGCACAGCAAACCTACGAGCAGTACTTC. Translating it yields CSVAQQTYEQYF.

The CDR3 sequence: CASSLMGRGFSYEQYF. CDR3 sequence (DNA): TGTGCCAGCAGTTTAATGGGCAGGGGCTTTTCCTACGAGCAGTACTTC. This chain links TRBV27 with TRBJ2-7; D possibly corresponds to TRBD1 (6 bases). The CDR3 contains 16 residues. With 2 bases removed from V and 1 base from J, the gap between germline ends came to 15 bases. Looked up from germline, CDR1 is MNHEY and CDR2 is SMNVEV (reference sequence).

This clonotype was detected many times. The V gene is TRBV7-9, the J gene TRBJ1-1; D unclear. V was cut by 1 base and J by 0 bases, with 15 bases left in between. CDR1 is SEHNR and CDR2 is FQNEAQ in the germline V gene (reference sequence). This CDR3 comprises 17 residues. CDR3 residues: CASSLGKGGFMNTEAFF. The CDR3 region has the DNA TGTGCCAGCAGCTTAGGTAAGGGCGGCTTTATGAACACTGAAGCTTTCTTT.

The rearrangement links TRBV6-1 to TRBJ2-1; 11 positions match TRBD2. The CDR3 consists of 14 residues. The germline CDR1 and CDR2 sequences are MNHNS and SASEGT. Losses at the gene ends were 8 bases for V and 9 bases for J; bases not matched to a gene: 9. CDR3 residues: CASGALAGVLEQFF. CDR3 nucleotide sequence: TGTGCCAGCGGTGCACTAGCGGGAGTTCTTGAGCAGTTCTTC.